A single sample gave rise to the 16 T cell receptor beta chains below, sequenced in a study of blood T cells in healthy people across ages. Next came a second PCR, run for about 7 to 12 cycles, which used a sample-barcoded 5' primer along with a J-beta primer mix. MiXCR, run by TCRdb on the 5' RACE reads, gives a single entry per CDR3 protein. Here the sample spans about 780,000 distinct CDR3 sequences, about half being singletons. Sequenced sample: blood. The receptors come from a man older than 75 in good health.

This clonotype has a handful of counts. The CDR3, as DNA: TGTGCCAGCAGTCCTTGGCTGTCCGAACACAATGAGCAGTTCTTC. Amino acid sequence: CASSPWLSEHNEQFF. The chain carries TRBV12-3 or TRBV12-4 and TRBJ2-1; the D is unclear. V lost 5 bases and J 5 bases, leaving 16 bases between the germline ends. The CDR3 has 15 amino acids.

This clonotype came up a few times. V is TRBV7-8 and J is TRBJ2-1, with 11 bases identical to TRBD2. The CDR3 length is 16 residues. Trimming took 2 bases from V and 3 from J; bases not matched to a gene: 3. CDR1 and CDR2 from the germline V gene are SGHVS and FQNEAQ. This CDR3 reads CASSLLAGGFYNEQFF. CDR3 nucleotide sequence: TGTGCCAGCAGCTTATTAGCGGGAGGGTTCTACAATGAGCAGTTCTTC.

This chain joins TRBV9 and TRBJ2-1; the D is unclear. Deletions cut 1 base from V and 1 base from J, with 6 bases between. The CDR3 extends over 14 amino acids. CDR1 and CDR2 from the germline V gene are SGDLS and YYNGEE. The CDR3 sequence: CASSVQESYNEQFF. The CDR3 nucleotides read TGTGCCAGCAGCGTACAGGAATCCTACAATGAGCAGTTCTTC.

This chain joins TRBV12-3 or TRBV12-4 and TRBJ1-1; D is perhaps TRBD1 (5 bases). The CDR3 extends over 11 amino acids. Trimming left V 7 bases short and J 11 bases short, with 14 bases between. The DNA of the CDR3 is TGTGCCAGCACTTCTCTTCGGGGGGCTTTCTTT. The encoded protein is CASTSLRGAFF.

On this clonotype: Germline is not matched at one junction end, which may reflect a read error. The chain joins TRBV7-2 to TRBJ2-3; tentatively, D is TRBD1 (5 bases). This CDR3 is 14 amino acids long. CDR1 is SGHTA, CDR2 FQGNSA, per germline. The CDR3 region has the DNA TGTGCCAGCAACTTAGGGGTGCGCACAGATACGCAGTATTTT. Translated, it gives CASNLGVRTDTQYF. The full variable domain, with the rest looked up from reference TRBV7-2 and TRBJ2-3, is GAGVSQSPSNKVTEKGKDVELRCDPISGHTALYWYRQSLGQGLEFLIYFQGNSAPDKSGLPSDRFSAERTGGSVSTLTIQRTQQEDSAVYLCASNLGVRTDTQYFGPGTRLTVL.

As regards this clonotype: Sequence at one end of the junction differs from germline and may be a read error. The chain employs TRBV4-2 and TRBJ2-1; 7 positions match TRBD2. Germline V CDR1 and CDR2: LGHNA, YNFKEQ. The CDR3 covers 17 residues. This chain's CDR3 is CASSPWGAGTTYNGQFF. The CDR3 DNA sequence: TGTGCCAGCAGTCCTTGGGGAGCGGGGACGACCTACAATGGGCAGTTCTTC.

In DNA form, the CDR3 reads TGTGCCACCCGGGGGCCTAGGGGGCAAGGGGATGGCTACACCTTC. Translated, it gives CATRGPRGQGDGYTF. The chain joins TRBV24-1 to TRBJ1-2; 7 bases map to TRBD1. V shed 9 bases and J 6 bases; nucleotides not matched to a gene: 15. This CDR3 has 15 amino acids. CDR1 KGHDR and CDR2 SFDVKD come from the germline V gene.

V and J are TRBV18 and TRBJ2-6; the D is unclear. CDR1 KGHSH and CDR2 LQKENI come from the germline V gene. Trimming removed 3 bases at V and 3 bases at J, with 12 bases between. The CDR3 extends over 16 amino acids. The CDR3 loop is CASSPTPLGGANVLTF. The CDR3 coding sequence is TGTGCCAGCTCACCCACCCCTTTGGGTGGGGCCAACGTCCTGACTTTC.

The chain has TRBV21-1 and TRBJ2-7. TRBV21-1 is a documented pseudogene. The CDR3 spans 13 residues. In nucleotides, the CDR3 is TGTGCCAGCAGTAGCGGAACTTCTACGGGGCAGTACTTC. Translated: CASSSGTSTGQYF.

This clonotype appeared a few times. V usage is TRBV10-2 and J usage is TRBJ2-7; TRBD1 or TRBD2 may be the D gene (5 bases each). The CDR3 runs to 13 residues. Trimming left V 2 bases short and J 2 bases short, with 7 bases between. Germline CDR1 and CDR2: WSHSY and SAAADI. DNA for the CDR3: TGCGCCAGCAGTGAGGAGGGGCCCTACGAGCAGTACTTC. Its protein is CASSEEGPYEQYF.

This clonotype appeared many times. V and J are TRBV2 and TRBJ2-1; TRBD2 aligns across 11 bases. Germline V gene data show CDR1 as SNHLY and CDR2 as FYNNEI. The length of the CDR3 is 17 residues. With V trimmed by 6 bases and J by 7 bases, 14 bases remained unmatched. The CDR3 region is CASRDPRGLAGGNEQFF. CDR3 in DNA: TGTGCCAGCAGGGACCCACGAGGACTAGCGGGTGGGAATGAGCAGTTCTTC.

In this sample, this clonotype turned up a few times. The CDR3 spells CASSSGGWSYNEQFF. Written as DNA, the CDR3 is TGTGCCAGCAGCTCCGGAGGGTGGTCCTACAATGAGCAGTTCTTC. The chain uses TRBV7-2 and TRBJ2-1; D might be TRBD2 (6 bases). This CDR3 has 15 residues. Germline loops: CDR1 SGHTA, CDR2 FQGNSA. Trimming removed 4 bases from V and 1 base from J, with 11 bases in between.

This clonotype was detected many times. V usage is TRBV12-3 or TRBV12-4 and J usage is TRBJ2-4; 10 bases agree with TRBD1. The J segment lost 7 bases and the V segment lost 1 base, leaving 4 bases of the junction unmatched. This CDR3 region has 15 residues. The CDR3 DNA follows: TGTGCCAGCAGTTTAGGACAGGGGGCTGTGAACATTCAGTACTTC. This gives the protein CASSLGQGAVNIQYF.

CDR3 protein: CASILRDRTHNEQFF. In DNA, the CDR3 is TGTGCCAGCATCCTCCGGGACAGGACACACAATGAGCAGTTCTTC. The rearrangement joins TRBV28 to TRBJ2-1, with TRBD1 matching over 8 bases. The trim removed 7 bases at V and 5 bases at J, leaving 10 bases unmatched. The CDR3 runs 15 residues. The V gene's germline CDR1 is MDHEN and CDR2 SYDVKM.

The chain employs TRBV11-3 and TRBJ2-5, with D maybe TRBD2 (5 bases). CDR3 length: 14 amino acids. The V gene's germline CDR1 is SGHNT and CDR2 YENEEA. V dropped 2 bases and J dropped 5 bases, with 12 bases sitting between them. The CDR3 reads CASSLIGETETQYF. The CDR3 bases are TGTGCCAGCAGCTTAATCGGGGAGACGGAGACCCAGTACTTC.

This chain's CDR3 is CASSPTRSYGYTF. In DNA, the CDR3 is TGTGCCAGCAGCCCCACACGTAGTTATGGCTACACCTTC. The V gene is TRBV28, the J gene TRBJ1-2; no clear D gene. The CDR3 length is 13 residues. Trimming removed 6 bases from V and 5 bases from J, with 13 bases in between. Per germline, CDR1 MDHEN and CDR2 SYDVKM.